Following are 17 T cell receptor beta chains from one sample sequenced in a study of T cells in Graves' hyperthyroidism and ophthalmopathy. TCR beta CDR3 sequences were amplified from RNA transcripts. Primed by the HTBI set, a first-round RT-PCR was run on the TCR CDR3. From the multiplex PCR reads, TCRdb called clonotypes with MiXCR, one entry per CDR3 protein. The table has about 480,000 distinct CDR3 sequences, roughly an eighth seen once; the top ten hold 15% to 20%. The sequenced sample consisted of blood. Source of these receptors: a woman between 18 and 29 years old with Graves' hyperthyroidism.

The V and J genes are TRBV5-6 and TRBJ2-1; tentative D call: TRBD1 (5 bases). Germline CDR1 and CDR2: SGHDT and YYEEEE. CDR3 length: 17 residues. The V and J ends lost 4 bases and 0 bases respectively, with 17 bases between them. The CDR3 region has the DNA TGTGCCAGCAGCCCAGGGTATAGGGGCAGCTCCTACAATGAGCAGTTCTTC. Protein product: CASSPGYRGSSYNEQFF.

In this sample, this clonotype turned up many times. The CDR3 spells CASSERRVTYEQYV. In DNA form, the CDR3 reads TGTGCCAGCAGTGAACGCAGGGTTACCTACGAGCAGTACGTC. V gene TRBV6-1 combines with J gene TRBJ2-7; D might be TRBD1 (5 bases). The CDR3 consists of 14 residues. Germline CDR1 MNHNS, CDR2 SASEGT. The V and J ends lost 2 bases and 2 bases respectively, with 10 bases between them.

Of note for this clonotype: A much larger clone differs by one base, so this may be a read error. The chain recombines TRBV7-2 with TRBJ1-2, with 9 bases that match TRBD1. V trimming: 1 base; J trimming: 0 bases; junction bases outside the gene matches: 6. Germline CDR1 SGHTA, CDR2 FQGNSA. The CDR3 is made up of 17 amino acids. CDR3 amino acids: CASSLDGQGLSNYGYTF. CDR3 bases: TGTGCCAGCAGCTTAGATGGACAGGGGCTATCTAACTATGGCTACACCTTC.

This clonotype came up many times. The chain is built from TRBV2 and TRBJ2-1; D is unresolved. Germline V gene data show CDR1 as SNHLY and CDR2 as FYNNEI. The CDR3 covers 13 residues. V lost 6 bases to trimming and J lost 6 bases, with 12 bases between them. The CDR3 nucleotides read TGTGCCAGCAGGGCCTCGACCGCCAATGAGCAGTTCTTC. Residues: CASRASTANEQFF.

In the case of this clonotype: An end of the junction does not agree with germline; a read error may underlie this. The rearrangement uses TRBV7-9 and TRBJ1-1; possible D gene TRBD1, 6 bases. This CDR3 has 16 residues. Germline CDR1 reads SEHNR; CDR2 reads FQNEAQ (reference sequence). CDR3 in DNA: TGCGCCAGCAGCCAAGAAGGAGGACAGATGAACACTGAAGCTTTCTTT. Translating gives CASSQEGGQMNTEAFF.

This clonotype was recorded many times. The chain joins TRBV11-2 to TRBJ2-5, with D possibly called TRBD1 or TRBD2 (5 bases each). Germline-derived CDR1 and CDR2 are SGHAT and FQNNGV. The CDR3 has 12 residues. Trimming left V 4 bases short and J 5 bases short, with 8 bases between. CDR3 nucleotide sequence: TGTGCCAGCAGCTGGGGGTCGGAGACCCAGTACTTC. Translating it yields CASSWGSETQYF.

This clonotype was seen at least ten times. This chain links TRBV12-3 or TRBV12-4 with TRBJ1-2, with 10 bases matching TRBD1. V gave up 0 bases and J gave up 7 bases; unmatched junction bases: 5. The length of the CDR3 is 15 residues. CDR3 nucleotide sequence: TGTGCCAGCAGTTTAGCGACAGGGGGCGCCGGTGGCTACACCTTC. As protein: CASSLATGGAGGYTF.

This clonotype was detected many times. V and J are TRBV27 and TRBJ2-6, with D uncertain. This CDR3 has 14 amino acids. Germline CDR1 and CDR2: MNHEY and SMNVEV (reference sequence). V was cut by 6 bases and J by 0 bases, with 6 bases left in between. CDR3 nucleotides: TGTGCCAGCAGCCTAAACTCTGGGGCCAACGTCCTGACTTTC. Its translation is CASSLNSGANVLTF. The full variable domain, with the rest looked up from reference TRBV27 and TRBJ2-6, is EAQVTQNPRYLITVTGKKLTVTCSQNMNHEYMSWYRQDPGLGLRQIYYSMNVEVTDKGDVPEGYKVSRKEKRNFPLILESPSPNQTSLYFCASSLNSGANVLTFGAGSRLTVL.

This clonotype appeared a few times. This chain's CDR3 is CASSPQGYTYEQYV. CDR3 nucleotides: TGCGCCAGCAGCCCCCAGGGTTATACCTACGAGCAGTACGTC. This chain uses TRBV10-2 with TRBJ2-7, with TRBD1 as a possible D gene (5 bases). Germline loops: CDR1 WSHSY, CDR2 SAAADI. The V end lost 6 bases, the J end lost 2 bases, and 14 bases lay between the germline ends. This CDR3 has 14 residues.

This clonotype was seen ten or more times. This rearrangement joins TRBV10-3 to TRBJ2-1; TRBD2 matches 7 bases. This CDR3 is built from 14 residues. Germline CDR1 reads ENHRY; CDR2 reads SYGVKD. The ends lost 10 bases at V and 0 bases at J; junction bases unmatched: 6. DNA for the CDR3: TGTGCCACCTTTGGCGGGAGCTCCTACAATGAGCAGTTCTTC. Its protein product is CATFGGSSYNEQFF.

This clonotype was seen ten or more times. The genes are TRBV6-6 and TRBJ2-1; D is possibly TRBD1 (5 bases). This CDR3 contains 16 residues. The germline V gene encodes CDR1 MNHNY and CDR2 SVGAGI (reference sequence). With 0 bases removed from V and 8 bases from J, the gap between germline ends came to 17 bases. This CDR3 reads CASSYSTVPLTDEQFF. The CDR3 DNA is TGTGCCAGCAGTTACTCGACAGTGCCTTTGACAGATGAGCAGTTCTTC.

This clonotype was detected ten times or more. The chain employs TRBV28 and TRBJ2-6; 7 bases are a match to TRBD1. In germline, CDR1 is MDHEN, CDR2 SYDVKM. The CDR3 is made up of 16 amino acids. The junction had 5 bases not matched to a gene; V was cut back by 6 bases and J by 0 bases. DNA for the CDR3: TGTGCCAGCAGGATGACAGGGAACTCTGGGGCCAACGTCCTGACTTTC. This gives the protein CASRMTGNSGANVLTF.

In regard to this clonotype: This may be a read error: a much more frequent sequence differs by one nucleotide. Here the CDR3 omits its conserved ending phenylalanine or tryptophan, so a read error is the likely source. The chain carries TRBV29-1 and TRBJ1-1; tentatively, D is TRBD1 (5 bases). The ends were cut back, 7 bases at V and 3 bases at J, with 15 bases in the middle. Germline CDR1 is SQVTM and CDR2 is ANQGSEA. The CDR3 totals 13 residues. The CDR3 DNA reads as TGCAGCGCCCCCGGAATGGGGGACACTGAAGCTTTCTCT. This gives the protein CSAPGMGDTEAFS.

This clonotype appeared many times. The CDR3 nucleotides are TGTGCCAGCAGCTTACTCCCCTCTGACTATGGCTACACCTTC. Amino acid sequence: CASSLLPSDYGYTF. The genes are TRBV11-3 and TRBJ1-2; no firm D call. This CDR3 has 14 amino acids. V was trimmed by 2 bases and J by 3 bases, leaving 10 bases between them. CDR1 and CDR2 (germline): SGHNT, YENEEA.

In its sample, this clonotype was seen many times. V and J are TRBV2 and TRBJ1-3; D ambiguous. V was clipped by 11 bases and J by 0 bases, with 20 bases between them. Germline V gives CDR1 SNHLY, CDR2 FYNNEI. CDR3 length: 16 amino acids. CDR3 sequence reads: CAGSSVLGSSGNTIYF. CDR3 nucleotide sequence: TGTGCCGGGAGCAGCGTATTGGGGAGCTCTGGAAACACCATATATTTT.

This clonotype was found a few times. The chain joins TRBV4-1 to TRBJ2-1, with D hard to call. CDR3 length equals 14 residues. Germline V gives CDR1 MGHRA, CDR2 YSYEKL. Trimming stripped 4 bases from V and 0 bases from J, with 7 bases between. The CDR3 loop is CASSPTSSYNEQFF. The CDR3 nucleotides are TGCGCCAGCAGCCCCACGAGCTCCTACAATGAGCAGTTCTTC.

This clonotype was detected only a few times. The V call is TRBV6-6, the J call TRBJ1-3, with 8 positions matching TRBD1. The CDR3 totals 18 residues. The V gene end was trimmed by 0 bases and the J gene end by 4 bases; junction bases not matched to a gene: 11. Germline CDR1 reads MNHNY; CDR2 reads SVGAGI (reference sequence). This CDR3 reads CASSYSDRRGLFGNTIYF. DNA for the CDR3: TGTGCCAGCAGTTACTCGGACCGCAGGGGGCTGTTCGGAAACACCATATATTTT.